This T cell receptor beta chain was found in a study of shared clonotypes between healthy human individuals. The ends were cut back, 8 bases at V and 6 bases at J, with 10 bases in the middle. This CDR3 comprises 11 residues. Per the germline V gene, CDR1 is MGHDK and CDR2 is SYGVNS. Findings and caveats of the study: The donor pool, a small one, limited the genetic and exposure-history diversity represented.

Genomic DNA per cell subset filled all wells of several immunoSEQ plates. Method: immunoSEQ multiplex PCR; TCRdb's copy keeps in-frame clones and lacks some. The sample yields about 2.5 million clones, just under 95% seen once. With respect to this clone: No antigen is known for it.

The chain employs TRBV25-1 and TRBJ1-2; D remains ambiguous. The clonotype originates from a man aged 18-30 years in good health. Some clones in this sample may be carry-over from other donors' samples. Material: naive CD4+ T cells from PBMCs. The subset was: CD45RA+ positively selected. In nucleotides, the CDR3 is TGTGCCAGCGGCCGAACCCATGGCTACACCTTC. Translated: CASGRTHGYTF.